Listed below are T cell receptor beta chains from one sample, sequenced in a study of beta chain features in type 1 diabetes. The table came from immunoSEQ multiplex PCR; TCRdb's copy has only in-frame clones and leaves some out. This sample has roughly 300,000 clones, with approximately 15% found just once. The sample consisted of naive CD4+ T cells from blood. The receptors derive from a young man with type 1 diabetes. Both conserved end residues are part of each CDR3. Each record gives: CDR3 length, D gene, J gene, V gene, clone size, CDR3 DNA, CDR3 protein. A D gene is named only where the DNA matches it firmly. Size is omitted from some rows. Given values are once, few, many or a class for expanded clones.

length: 16
D: TRBD1
J: TRBJ1-1
V: TRBV28
size: NA
DNA: TGTGCCAGCAGTTTAATCGCCGGGACAGTGAACACTGAAGCTTTCTTT
CDR3: CASSLIAGTVNTEAFF

length: 12
D: NA
J: TRBJ1-1
V: TRBV27
size: NA
DNA: TGTGCCAGCAGTTCGCGTGGCACTGAAGCTTTCTTT
CDR3: CASSSRGTEAFF

length: 16
D: TRBD1
J: TRBJ2-7
V: TRBV27
size: NA
DNA: TGTGCCAGCAGCCGACAGGGGGCCGGATTGGGCTACGAGCAGTACTTC
CDR3: CASSRQGAGLGYEQYF

length: 15
D: TRBD1
J: TRBJ2-7
V: TRBV18
size: few
DNA: TGTGCCAGCTCACCAGGCGGGACAGGTCTCTACGAGCAGTACTTC
CDR3: CASSPGGTGLYEQYF

length: 16
D: TRBD2
J: TRBJ2-7
V: TRBV6-5
size: NA
DNA: TGTGCCAGCAGTTACTCGGGACTAGCGGGAGGGAACGAGCAGTACTTC
CDR3: CASSYSGLAGGNEQYF

length: 16
D: NA
J: TRBJ2-1
V: TRBV5-1
size: NA
DNA: TGCGCCAGCAGCTTGTATCTAACAGGGAGTTACAATGAGCAGTTCTTC
CDR3: CASSLYLTGSYNEQFF

length: 14
D: NA
J: TRBJ1-2
V: TRBV5-1
size: NA
DNA: TGCGCCAGCAGCTTGGCCGGACAGAACTATGGCTACACCTTC
CDR3: CASSLAGQNYGYTF

length: 13
D: NA
J: TRBJ2-1
V: TRBV30
size: NA
DNA: TGTGCCTGGAGTCCGTCTTCCCCGAATGAGCAGTTCTTC
CDR3: CAWSPSSPNEQFF

length: 16
D: NA
J: TRBJ2-7
V: TRBV21-1
size: NA
DNA: TGTGCCAGCAGCCACGACCTAGCGGGAGGGCCCCACGAGCAGTACTTC
CDR3: CASSHDLAGGPHEQYF

length: 13
D: TRBD1
J: TRBJ2-1
V: TRBV28
size: NA
DNA: TGTGCCAGCAGAAACGACAGGGGCAATGAGCAGTTCTTC
CDR3: CASRNDRGNEQFF

length: 13
D: NA
J: TRBJ2-5
V: TRBV5-1
size: NA
DNA: TGCGCCAGCAGCTTGGAGGGGCAAGAGACCCAGTACTTC
CDR3: CASSLEGQETQYF

length: 15
D: NA
J: TRBJ2-2
V: TRBV14
size: NA
DNA: TGTGCCAGCAGCCAAAATATCGGGGGAATCGGGGAGCTGTTTTTT
CDR3: CASSQNIGGIGELFF

length: 16
D: TRBD1
J: TRBJ2-5
V: TRBV2
size: few
DNA: TGTGCCAGCAGTTTCAGGGGGCGGCCTGGAAAAGAGACCCAGTACTTC
CDR3: CASSFRGRPGKETQYF

length: 14
D: TRBD1
J: TRBJ2-1
V: TRBV10-3
size: NA
DNA: TGTGCCATCAGTAAGAAGGGACAGAACAATGAGCAGTTCTTC
CDR3: CAISKKGQNNEQFF

length: 11
D: TRBD2
J: TRBJ2-1
V: TRBV7-8
size: few
DNA: TGTGCCAGCAGCTTACAGCGGGAAAAGTTCTTC
CDR3: CASSLQREKFF

length: 15
D: TRBD1
J: TRBJ2-7
V: TRBV11-1
size: few
DNA: TGTGCCAGCAGCCGGGCGGACAGGGGATCCTACGAGCAGTACTTC
CDR3: CASSRADRGSYEQYF

length: 15
D: NA
J: TRBJ2-3
V: TRBV11-2
size: NA
DNA: TGTGCCAGCAGCTTAGGGGGCCATAGCTCAGATACGCAGTATTTT
CDR3: CASSLGGHSSDTQYF

length: 15
D: TRBD1
J: TRBJ1-5
V: TRBV30
size: few
DNA: TGTGCCTGGAGTTTGGGACAGGTCCCCAGGGGGCCCCAGCATTTT
CDR3: CAWSLGQVPRGPQHF

length: 14
D: TRBD1
J: TRBJ2-7
V: TRBV2
size: few
DNA: TGTGCCAGCAGGAGTGGGACAGTTTCCTACGAGCAGTACTTC
CDR3: CASRSGTVSYEQYF

length: 13
D: NA
J: TRBJ2-7
V: TRBV11-1
size: NA
DNA: TGTGCCAGCGGACAGAGGGGGTTCTACGAGCAGTACTTC
CDR3: CASGQRGFYEQYF

length: 17
D: NA
J: TRBJ2-7
V: TRBV5-1
size: NA
DNA: TGCGCCAGCAGGCGACCCGGGAGACCCCAGAAGCCCTACGAGCAGTACTTC
CDR3: CASRRPGRPQKPYEQYF

length: 15
D: NA
J: TRBJ2-7
V: TRBV25-1
size: NA
DNA: TGTGCCAGCAGTGGACAACAGGAACCTAACTACGAGCAGTACTTC
CDR3: CASSGQQEPNYEQYF

length: 14
D: TRBD1
J: TRBJ1-5
V: TRBV28
size: NA
DNA: TGTGCCACAGGACAGGGGACGGCGAATCAGCCCCAGCATTTT
CDR3: CATGQGTANQPQHF

length: 14
D: NA
J: TRBJ1-4
V: TRBV5-1
size: few
DNA: TGCGCCAGCAATCAGGGGTCAACTAATGAAAAACTGTTTTTT
CDR3: CASNQGSTNEKLFF

length: 16
D: TRBD1
J: TRBJ2-7
V: TRBV28
size: few
DNA: TGTGCCAGCAGTACCTACCGGGACAGGGAGGTCCACGAGCAGTACTTC
CDR3: CASSTYRDREVHEQYF

length: 13
D: NA
J: TRBJ2-7
V: TRBV29-1
size: NA
DNA: TGCAGCGTTCCAGGGCTCAATACGTACGAGCAGTACTTC
CDR3: CSVPGLNTYEQYF

length: 22
D: TRBD2
J: TRBJ2-1
V: TRBV15
size: few
DNA: TGTGCCACCAGCAGAGATACGAATGGACTAGCGGGAGGGCCGATGGCCTACAATGAGCAGTTCTTC
CDR3: CATSRDTNGLAGGPMAYNEQFF

length: 13
D: TRBD1
J: TRBJ1-1
V: TRBV27
size: few
DNA: TGTGCCAGCAGCAAGACAGGGTGGACTGAAGCTTTCTTT
CDR3: CASSKTGWTEAFF

length: 13
D: TRBD1
J: TRBJ1-1
V: TRBV18
size: NA
DNA: TGTGCCAGCTCAACCACAGGGGACACTGAAGCTTTCTTT
CDR3: CASSTTGDTEAFF

length: 14
D: TRBD1
J: TRBJ2-5
V: TRBV6-1
size: NA
DNA: TGTGCCAGCAGTACGGACAGGGGGCTTGAGACCCAGTACTTC
CDR3: CASSTDRGLETQYF

length: 16
D: NA
J: TRBJ1-5
V: TRBV4-1
size: NA
DNA: TGCGCCAGCAGCCCTCCGACTCTGGCGGGCAATCAGCCCCAGCATTTT
CDR3: CASSPPTLAGNQPQHF

length: 17
D: TRBD2
J: TRBJ2-1
V: TRBV5-1
size: few
DNA: TGCGCCAGCAGCTTGGACCTAGCGGGAAGCTCCTACAATGAGCAGTTCTTC
CDR3: CASSLDLAGSSYNEQFF

length: 16
D: NA
J: TRBJ2-3
V: TRBV14
size: NA
DNA: TGTGCCAGCAGCCCCACCCTGCTACCCGGCACAGATACGCAGTATTTT
CDR3: CASSPTLLPGTDTQYF

length: 16
D: TRBD2
J: TRBJ2-1
V: TRBV7-8
size: NA
DNA: TGTGCCAGCAGCTTAGCTTGGACTAGCGGAATTAATGAGCAGTTCTTC
CDR3: CASSLAWTSGINEQFF

length: 15
D: NA
J: TRBJ2-5
V: TRBV5-1
size: once
DNA: TGCGCCAGCAGCTTCGGACGGACCTACAGGGAGACCCAGTACTTC
CDR3: CASSFGRTYRETQYF

length: 15
D: TRBD1
J: TRBJ1-5
V: TRBV6-5
size: few
DNA: TGTGCCAGCAGGACGAGACAGGGCGGCAATCAGCCCCAGCATTTT
CDR3: CASRTRQGGNQPQHF

length: 18
D: TRBD2
J: TRBJ2-1
V: TRBV25-1
size: NA
DNA: TGTGCCAGCAGTGATCCCGCGGGCGCAGCGGGACCTTACAATGAGCAGTTCTTC
CDR3: CASSDPAGAAGPYNEQFF

length: 15
D: NA
J: TRBJ1-1
V: TRBV28
size: NA
DNA: TGTGCCAGCAGTTTGGGGGGTCACGTGAACACTGAAGCTTTCTTT
CDR3: CASSLGGHVNTEAFF

length: 13
D: NA
J: TRBJ2-3
V: TRBV2
size: few
DNA: TGTGCCAGCAGTGATACAGCCACAGATACGCAGTATTTT
CDR3: CASSDTATDTQYF

length: 14
D: NA
J: TRBJ2-5
V: TRBV9
size: NA
DNA: TGTGCCAGCAGCGTAGCTGGACAGCAAGAGACCCAGTACTTC
CDR3: CASSVAGQQETQYF

length: 14
D: TRBD1
J: TRBJ1-2
V: TRBV2
size: NA
DNA: TGTGCCAGCGGGCAGGGGGCGCGATCGGATGGCTACACCTTC
CDR3: CASGQGARSDGYTF

length: 15
D: NA
J: TRBJ1-1
V: TRBV5-4
size: once
DNA: TGTGCCAGCAGCTCTGGAAGGGGCGCGGACACTGAAGCTTTCTTT
CDR3: CASSSGRGADTEAFF

length: 15
D: TRBD2
J: TRBJ2-1
V: TRBV27
size: NA
DNA: TGTGCCAGCAGTGCCGGGACTAGCGGGAGCGGTGAGCAGTTCTTC
CDR3: CASSAGTSGSGEQFF

length: 14
D: TRBD1
J: TRBJ2-7
V: TRBV9
size: once
DNA: TGTGCCAGCAGCGTAGAAGGGGGCGGGTACGAGCAGTACTTC
CDR3: CASSVEGGGYEQYF